The rows below give T cell receptor beta chains drawn from one sample of a study of blood T cell repertoires in COVID-19. Generated by immunoSEQ multiplex PCR, the TCRdb table keeps only in-frame clones and is missing some. The top ten clones hold less than 2% of a sample with under 350,000 clones, 89% of them seen once. The sequenced sample consisted of PBMCs or T cells enriched from blood (not recorded which). The receptors come from a woman aged 40 to 50 who had recovered from COVID-19. Each CDR3 is given without its conserved first and last residue. The order of the fields is J gene, V gene, CDR3 protein.

>TRBJ1-4|TRBV5-1
ASSLGQGPNEKLF
>TRBJ1-2|TRBV19
ASSRGQGKMNYGYT
>TRBJ2-1|TRBV11-2
ASSRTDWTYNEQF
>TRBJ2-3|TRBV27
ASSFLRSTDTQY
>TRBJ1-1|TRBV5-5
ASSLPENTEAF
>TRBJ2-7|TRBV4-2
ASSPPSGIYEQY
>TRBJ2-5|TRBV7-8
ASSSAGLAGGLVSTQY
>TRBJ1-5|TRBV19
ATRSGGEYNQPQH
>TRBJ1-3|TRBV29-1
SVRTGATSGNTIY
>TRBJ2-3|TRBV5-1
ASSSGLAGSSTDTQY
>TRBJ2-5|TRBV25-1
ASSELDFQETQY
>TRBJ1-1|TRBV7-3
ASSLSRIGGNTEAF
>TRBJ2-6|TRBV3-1/TRBV3-2
ASSQEATHYSGANVLT
>TRBJ1-1|TRBV11-3
ASSRGGMNTEAF
>TRBJ2-3|TRBV9
ASSVPSGGADTQY